The source of this TCR beta chain is a study of molecular identifiers for immune sequencing clone quantification. There are many counts of this clonotype. The CDR3 is made up of 15 amino acids. The V and J ends lost 3 bases and 6 bases, in that order; junction bases with no gene match: 5. Germline V gene lookup returns CDR1 SNHLY and CDR2 FYNNEI. TCRdb re-called the PCR reads through MiXCR, storing one row per CDR3 protein. Of 70,000 to 95,000 distinct CDR3 sequences in the sample, under 20% are singletons; the top ten hold around 0.8%. The rearrangement joins TRBV2 to TRBJ2-3; 11 nucleotides align to TRBD2. The TCR sequence derives from a human donor in good health. Some libraries in this study had Jurkat cell RNA spiked in. What was sequenced was naive CD8+ T cells from blood, with Jurkat cell RNA spiked in. The subset is: FACS-sorted CD8+CD4-CCR7+CD45RA+ naive T cells. The CDR3 region has the DNA TGTGCCAGCAGTGAGGGGACTAGCGGATACGATACGCAGTATTTT. As protein: CASSEGTSGYDTQYF.